This record looks at one T cell receptor (beta chain) sequence and its context. Its antigen has not been determined. No quality values exist for individual bases; no much larger clone is one base distant. TCR CDR3 regions were amplified from genomic DNA by multiplex PCR using the deep immunoSEQ assay. For each cell subset, the extracted genomic DNA was distributed evenly across all wells of several immunoSEQ 96-well plates, and each plate served as one replicate. For sorted subsets, roughly 200 ng of genomic DNA, equivalent to some 30,000 T cell genomes, went into each replicate PCR. Purified libraries were measured with a Qubit 3.0 fluorometer, size-checked on a Bioanalyzer 2100, and measured again with the KAPA Library Quantification kit. Every immunoSEQ 96-well plate was sequenced on a separate single-read 150-cycle Illumina NextSeq 550 flow cell. The original methods were these. The immunoSEQ output contained only junctional sequences without quality scores, so filtering could not match that applied to full-length reads. To assign V/J genes and CDR3, sequences were annotated using PyIR, a Python wrapper for IgBLAST v1.9, with IMGT germline references. Reads were filtered out if the reads had weak V/J assignments (E-value above 1e-6), no CDR3, stop codons, out-of-frame junctions, or ambiguous translated residues. A V3J clonotype was defined by an identical inferred V gene, J gene, and CDR3 amino acid sequence. To compute the percentage overlap between repertoires, the number of shared unique clonotypes was divided by the size of the smaller repertoire. Richness of each repertoire was evaluated using RTK rarefaction, the Chao1 estimator, and Recon v2.1 estimates of unobserved clonotypes. Generation probabilities were computed with OLGA for all TCRbeta clonotypes obtained by the gDNA method from a few donors. TCRdb took over this immuneACCESS table, retaining in-frame rearrangements with V and J assigned. Such tables are incomplete; in checked studies, under half of the missing clones stem from an unresolved V gene, and the remainder is unexplained. D and trimming were read from the DNA, whereas the V and J calls and clone size are those reported in that table. This sample lists under 130,000 clones; 67% were detected once. The leading ten clones occupy around 25% of the sample.

Healthy HIV-negative adults with no recently reported acute infections or vaccinations were included as donors. Every donor was a Caucasian adult living in Nashville, Tennessee, USA. CD8 memory samples were composed of magnetically selected CD45RO+ cells combined with CCR7-negative CD45RA+ effector memory (TemRA) cells. Blood was obtained by leukapheresis, after which PBMCs were separated by Ficoll-Histopaque density gradient centrifugation and cryopreserved in liquid nitrogen vapor phase. Purity and quantity of every magnetically sorted T cell population were checked by analytical flow cytometry. Genomic DNA was isolated from every sorted fraction and measured by UV absorbance on a Nanodrop 2000c. This sample was included in a study of shared clonotypes between healthy human individuals (dated by TCRdb to the early 2020s). Broadly, across the study: The cohort comprised two women and three men aged 18 to 49 years. To increase sequencing depth and limit assay-specific biases, different laboratories used diverse techniques to prepare libraries and sequence TCR repertoires. Blood TCR repertoires of a handful of healthy adults were deeply sequenced to estimate repertoire size and the extent of clonotype sharing between individuals. Each donor's leukapheresis produced roughly between about 0.85 and 10 billion PBMCs. Per donor, three plates each were used for CD4 naive and CD4 memory, two for CD8 naive, and one for CD8 memory.

Study-level results and caveats: Clonotypes shared by all four sorted-subset donors showed higher generation probabilities than non-shared clonotypes. Sampling was restricted to blood, and TCR repertoires in tissues likely differ from the TCR repertoires found in blood. Pairwise subsampling indicated that sequencing depth was expected to affect the degree of clonotype sharing among donors. The genetic and exposure-history diversity represented was limited by the small number of donors. Estimated clonotype richness was generally larger for naive than for memory subsets. Rarefaction of sorted-subset datasets indicated incomplete sequencing despite the large sequencing depth. Across a handful of donors, 5% to 6% of naive CD4, more than 3% of naive CD8, about 2.3% of memory CD4, and approximately 0.42% of memory CD8 clonotypes were shared.

From a lookup of the germline V gene, CDR1 and CDR2 are MRHNA and SNTAGT. Compared with germline, V lacks 6 bases and J lacks 2 bases; bases without a gene match: 8. Including cysteine and phenylalanine, the CDR3 has 16 amino acids. The entry retains the CDR3 DNA only, 48 bases that are in frame from base 1. Rearrangement joined TRBV6-4 to TRBJ2-1; TRBD2 aligns with 9 central bases. Sequenced material: memory CD8+ T cells sorted from blood. The sample's cell subset or site label, in plain terms: CD45RO+ cells pooled with CCR7-negative TemRA cells. The source of this sequence is a woman aged 25 to 39 in good health. The CDR3 sequence is CASSPSPSGTYNEQFF. The DNA is TGTGCCAGCAGCCCCTCCCCTAGCGGGACCTACAATGAGCAGTTCTTC.